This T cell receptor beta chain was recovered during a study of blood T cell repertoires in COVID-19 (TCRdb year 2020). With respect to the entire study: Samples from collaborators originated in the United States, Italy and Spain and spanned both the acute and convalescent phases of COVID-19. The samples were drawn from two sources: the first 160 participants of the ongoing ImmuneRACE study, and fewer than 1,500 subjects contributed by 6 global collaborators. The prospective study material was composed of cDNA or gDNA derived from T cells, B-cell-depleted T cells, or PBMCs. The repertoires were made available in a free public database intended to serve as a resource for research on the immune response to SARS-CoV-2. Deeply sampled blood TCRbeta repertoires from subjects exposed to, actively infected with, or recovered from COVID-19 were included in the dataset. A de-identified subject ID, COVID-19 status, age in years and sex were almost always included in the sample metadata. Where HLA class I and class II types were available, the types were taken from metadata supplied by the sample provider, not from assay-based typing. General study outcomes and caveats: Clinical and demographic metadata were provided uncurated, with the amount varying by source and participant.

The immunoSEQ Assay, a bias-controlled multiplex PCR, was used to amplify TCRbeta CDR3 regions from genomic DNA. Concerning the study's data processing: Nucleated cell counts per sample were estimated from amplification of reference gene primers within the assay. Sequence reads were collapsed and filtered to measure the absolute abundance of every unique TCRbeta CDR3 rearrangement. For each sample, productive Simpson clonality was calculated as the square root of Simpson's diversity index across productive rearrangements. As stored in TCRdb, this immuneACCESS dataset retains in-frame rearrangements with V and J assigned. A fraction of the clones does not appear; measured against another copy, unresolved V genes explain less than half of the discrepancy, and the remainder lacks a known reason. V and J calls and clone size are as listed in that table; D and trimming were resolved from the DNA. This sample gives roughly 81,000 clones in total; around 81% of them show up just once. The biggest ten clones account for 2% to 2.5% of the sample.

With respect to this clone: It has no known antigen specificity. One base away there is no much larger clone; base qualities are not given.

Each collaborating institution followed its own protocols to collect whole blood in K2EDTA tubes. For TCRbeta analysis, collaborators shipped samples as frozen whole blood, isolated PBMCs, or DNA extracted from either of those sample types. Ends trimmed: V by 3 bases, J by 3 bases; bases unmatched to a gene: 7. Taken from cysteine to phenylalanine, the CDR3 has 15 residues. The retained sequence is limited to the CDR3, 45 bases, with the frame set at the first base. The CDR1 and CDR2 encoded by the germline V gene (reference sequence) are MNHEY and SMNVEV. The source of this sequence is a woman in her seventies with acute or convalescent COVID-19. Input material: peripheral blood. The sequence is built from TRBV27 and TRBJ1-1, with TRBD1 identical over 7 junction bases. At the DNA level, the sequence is TGTGCCAGCAGTTTGACAGGGTGGGGGGACACTGAAGCTTTCTTT. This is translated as CASSLTGWGDTEAFF.